The TCR beta chain under discussion was sequenced for a study of cytomegalovirus exposure and HLA in healthy donors. In the case of this clone: The antigen remains undetermined.

The PCR ran on 60 Vbeta and 13 Jbeta primers. TCRdb's copy holds only in-frame clones and misses some; the assay was immunoSEQ multiplex PCR. The sample lists around 130,000 clones, 60% to 75% occurring once. Findings and limits, study-wide: In a later analysis, TCR association rates varied by HLA locus: DRB1 most, HLA-C fewest.

Germline assignment: CDR1 SGHTA and CDR2 FQGNSA. The length of the CDR3 is 18 residues. J was trimmed by 0 bases and V by 1 base; bases with no gene match: 4. The sample taken for sequencing was PBMCs. The chain couples TRBV7-2 to TRBJ2-3, with TRBD2 identical over 13 bases. The clonotype originates from a woman in her 40s in good health and CMV-seropositive. CDR3: CASSLGGLAGLSTDTQYF. In DNA, the CDR3 is TGTGCCAGCAGCTTAGGGGGACTAGCGGGACTGAGCACAGATACGCAGTATTTT. The complete variable domain, with remaining parts taken from reference TRBV7-2 and TRBJ2-3, reads GAGVSQSPSNKVTEKGKDVELRCDPISGHTALYWYRQSLGQGLEFLIYFQGNSAPDKSGLPSDRFSAERTGGSVSTLTIQRTQQEDSAVYLCASSLGGLAGLSTDTQYFGPGTRLTVL.